The rows below give T cell receptor beta chains drawn from one sample of a study of monozygotic twins with inflammatory bowel disease. Following a re-call of the 5' RACE reads, TCRdb has one entry per CDR3 protein and lacks DNA. The data include nearly 45,000 distinct CDR3 sequences; the top ten clones carry more than 4.5%. Source material: blood. These TCRs come from a human donor with ulcerative colitis or Crohn's disease, or a healthy co-twin of an affected twin (not recorded which). CDR3s include the opening cysteine and the closing phenylalanine or tryptophan.

v_call	j_call	cdr3_aa
TRBV3-1	TRBJ2-7	CASSHTDRRYEQYF
TRBV11-2	TRBJ2-2	CASLQDRAADLAGELFF
TRBV5-1	TRBJ1-5	CASSPDSLGPQHF
TRBV10-3	TRBJ2-2	CAIRGSGGVPGPKHGELFF
TRBV5-4	TRBJ2-2	CASSLTLLAGGYTGELFF
TRBV11-1	TRBJ2-7	CASSAGLAGDSYEQYF
TRBV4-2	TRBJ2-3	CASSQLAGPSTDTQYF
TRBV7-9	TRBJ1-2	CASSLDGTGRLGYTF
TRBV28	TRBJ2-1	CASSTGTGVGGVQFF
TRBV6-1	TRBJ2-2	CAGTEGEDTGELFF
TRBV5-1	TRBJ2-7	CASSPGDGDADEQYF
TRBV2	TRBJ2-5	CASGTRPGETQYF
TRBV24-1	TRBJ2-1	CATSRGSRNEQFF
TRBV7-8	TRBJ2-3	CASSTGTSGRTDTQYF
TRBV20-1	TRBJ2-5	CSARSDGRQETQYF
TRBV5-4	TRBJ2-1	CASTSGNNEQFF
TRBV5-1	TRBJ2-2	CASSLGTGASGELFF
TRBV27	TRBJ2-2	CASSDASGRARAGELFF
TRBV20-1	TRBJ1-2	CSATRPGYGYTF
TRBV6-5	TRBJ1-2	CASSSPGGYGYTF
TRBV9	TRBJ2-7	CASSLRTSGYEQYF